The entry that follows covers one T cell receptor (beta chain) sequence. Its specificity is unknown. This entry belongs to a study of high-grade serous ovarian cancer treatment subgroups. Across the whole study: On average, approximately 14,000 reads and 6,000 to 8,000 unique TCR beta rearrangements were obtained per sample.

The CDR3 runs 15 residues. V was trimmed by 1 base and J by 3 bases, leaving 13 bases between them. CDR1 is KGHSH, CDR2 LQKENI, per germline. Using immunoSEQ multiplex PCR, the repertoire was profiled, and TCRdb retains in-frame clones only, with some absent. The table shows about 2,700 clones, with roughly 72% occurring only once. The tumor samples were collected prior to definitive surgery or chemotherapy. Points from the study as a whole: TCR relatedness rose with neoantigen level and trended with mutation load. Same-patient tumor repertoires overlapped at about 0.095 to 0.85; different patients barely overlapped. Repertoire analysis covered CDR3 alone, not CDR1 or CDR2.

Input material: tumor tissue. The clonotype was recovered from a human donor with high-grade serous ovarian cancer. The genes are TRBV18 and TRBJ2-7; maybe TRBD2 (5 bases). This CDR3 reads CASSPQRYRGYEQYF. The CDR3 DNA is TGTGCCAGCTCACCACAACGGTATCGGGGCTACGAGCAGTACTTC.